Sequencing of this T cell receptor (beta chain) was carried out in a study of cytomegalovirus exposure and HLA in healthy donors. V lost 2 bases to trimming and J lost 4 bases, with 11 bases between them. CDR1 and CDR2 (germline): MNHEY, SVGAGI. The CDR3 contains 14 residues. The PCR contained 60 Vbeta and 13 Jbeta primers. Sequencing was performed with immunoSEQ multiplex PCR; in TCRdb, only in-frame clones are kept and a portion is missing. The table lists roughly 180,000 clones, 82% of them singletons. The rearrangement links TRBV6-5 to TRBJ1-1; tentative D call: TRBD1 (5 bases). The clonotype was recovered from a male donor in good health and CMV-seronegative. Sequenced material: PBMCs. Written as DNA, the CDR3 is TGTGCCAGCAGTTACCGCCAGGGTAGCACTGAAGCTTTCTTT. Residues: CASSYRQGSTEAFF.